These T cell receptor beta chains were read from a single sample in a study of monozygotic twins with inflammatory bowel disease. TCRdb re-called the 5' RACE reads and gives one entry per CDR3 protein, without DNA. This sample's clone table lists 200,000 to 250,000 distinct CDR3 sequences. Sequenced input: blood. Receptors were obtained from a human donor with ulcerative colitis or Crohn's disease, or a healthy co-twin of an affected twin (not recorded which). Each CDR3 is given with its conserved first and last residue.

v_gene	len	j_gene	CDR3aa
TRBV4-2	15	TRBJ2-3	CASSQEDWDLGTQYF
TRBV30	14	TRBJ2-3	CAWSTSGGPDTQYF
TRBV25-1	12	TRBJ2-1	CATKKQGNEQFF
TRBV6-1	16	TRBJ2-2	CASRDLAGLNTGELFF
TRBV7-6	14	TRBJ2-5	CASSLSLYGETQYF
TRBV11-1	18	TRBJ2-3	CASSTPDRARALVDTQYF
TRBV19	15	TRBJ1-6	CASNSHRDRNSPLHF
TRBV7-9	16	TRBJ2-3	CASSLGDRGGTDTQYF
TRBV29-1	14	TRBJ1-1	CSVVPHRENTEAFF
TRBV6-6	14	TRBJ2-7	CASSLRTGSYEQYF
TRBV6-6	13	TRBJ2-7	CASTEDSYYEQYF
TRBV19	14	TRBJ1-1	CASSISPAGTEAFF
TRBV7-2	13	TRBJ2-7	CASSYDRRYEQYF
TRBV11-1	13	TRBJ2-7	CASSLAGPGEQYF
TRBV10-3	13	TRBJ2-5	CAIWDRVGETQYF
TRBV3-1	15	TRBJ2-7	CASSLGTDFSYEQYF
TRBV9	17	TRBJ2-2	CASSPDLPGSYTGELFF
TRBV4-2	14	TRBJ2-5	CASRVDRGKETQYF
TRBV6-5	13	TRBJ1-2	CASSYRVAYGYTF
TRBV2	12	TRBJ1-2	CASSERNYGYTF
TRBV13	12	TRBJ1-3	CASRTGGNTIYF
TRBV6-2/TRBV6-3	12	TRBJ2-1	CASSNSNNEQFF
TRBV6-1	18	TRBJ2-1	CASSQGLAGSSSYNEQFF
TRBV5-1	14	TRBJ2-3	CASTERSSTDTQYF
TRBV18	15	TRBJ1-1	CASSAVGDVNTEAFF
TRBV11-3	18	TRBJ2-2	CASSLDLSTPGNTGELFF
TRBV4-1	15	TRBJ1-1	CASSHVEHLNTEAFF
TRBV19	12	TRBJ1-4	CASRSEALKLFF
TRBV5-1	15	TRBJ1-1	CASSPPTGLNTEAFF
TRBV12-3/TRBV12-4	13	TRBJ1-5	CASTDSSNQPQHF
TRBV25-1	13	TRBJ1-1	CASSDGGNTEAFF
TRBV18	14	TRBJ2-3	CASSRQREEDTQYF
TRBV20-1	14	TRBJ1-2	CSARDGTGGVGYTF
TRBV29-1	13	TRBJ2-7	CSVAGTAVYEQYF
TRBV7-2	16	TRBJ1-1	CASSLDGTGGGTEAFF
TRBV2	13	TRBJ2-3	CASSEWSTDTQYF